The source of this T cell receptor beta chain is a study of cytomegalovirus exposure and HLA in healthy donors. Comments on this clone: Its cognate antigen is unknown.

The protocol was immunoSEQ multiplex PCR, while the TCRdb copy is restricted to in-frame clones and leaves out a portion. The sample records 90,000 to 150,000 clones, approximately 88% being singletons. Study-level results: There were some public TCRs occurring in many donors, but most TCR sequences were rare.

Deletions cut 1 base from V and 1 base from J, with 8 bases between. CDR1 and CDR2 (germline): SGHRS, YFSETQ. This CDR3 has 14 residues. The chain carries TRBV5-1 and TRBJ1-1, with unresolved D. The sample comprised PBMCs. This sequence originates from a man between 18 and 35 years old in good health and CMV-seronegative. This CDR3 is CASSLRYGNTEAFF. The CDR3, as DNA: TGCGCCAGCAGCTTGAGATACGGGAACACTGAAGCTTTCTTT.